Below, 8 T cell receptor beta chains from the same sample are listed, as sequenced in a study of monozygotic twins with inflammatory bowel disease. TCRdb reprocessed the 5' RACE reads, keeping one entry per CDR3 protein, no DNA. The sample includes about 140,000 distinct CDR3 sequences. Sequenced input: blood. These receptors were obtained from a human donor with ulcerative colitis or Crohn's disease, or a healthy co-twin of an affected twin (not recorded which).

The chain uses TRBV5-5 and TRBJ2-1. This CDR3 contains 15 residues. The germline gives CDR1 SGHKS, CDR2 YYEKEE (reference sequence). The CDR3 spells CASSLARDSDNEQFF.

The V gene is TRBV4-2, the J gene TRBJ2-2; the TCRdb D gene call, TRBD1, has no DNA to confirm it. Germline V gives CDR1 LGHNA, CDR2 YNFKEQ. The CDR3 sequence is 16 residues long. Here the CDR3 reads CASSQVRTGLTGELFF.

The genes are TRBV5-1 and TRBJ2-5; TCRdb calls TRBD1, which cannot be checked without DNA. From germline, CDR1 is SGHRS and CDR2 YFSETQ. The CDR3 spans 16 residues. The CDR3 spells CASSPDRGRVGETQYF.

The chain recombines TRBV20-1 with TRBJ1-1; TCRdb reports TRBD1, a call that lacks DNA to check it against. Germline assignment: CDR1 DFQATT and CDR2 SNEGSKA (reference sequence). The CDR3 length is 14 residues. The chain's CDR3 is CSARQGRGGTEAFF.

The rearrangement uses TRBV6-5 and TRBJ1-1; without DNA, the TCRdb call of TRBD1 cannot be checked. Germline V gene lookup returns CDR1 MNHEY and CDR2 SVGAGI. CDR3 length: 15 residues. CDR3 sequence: CASSYGGQGAPEAFF.

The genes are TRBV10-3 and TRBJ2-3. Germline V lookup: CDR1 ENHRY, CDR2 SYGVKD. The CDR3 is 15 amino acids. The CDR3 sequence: CAISEIVGSTDTQYF.

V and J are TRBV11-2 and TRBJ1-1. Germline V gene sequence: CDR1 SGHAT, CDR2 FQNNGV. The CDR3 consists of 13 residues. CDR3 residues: CASSLGRLIEAFF.

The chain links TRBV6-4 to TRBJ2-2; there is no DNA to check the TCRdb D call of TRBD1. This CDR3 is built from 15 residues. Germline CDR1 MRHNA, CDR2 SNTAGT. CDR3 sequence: CASSEGQGDTGELFF.